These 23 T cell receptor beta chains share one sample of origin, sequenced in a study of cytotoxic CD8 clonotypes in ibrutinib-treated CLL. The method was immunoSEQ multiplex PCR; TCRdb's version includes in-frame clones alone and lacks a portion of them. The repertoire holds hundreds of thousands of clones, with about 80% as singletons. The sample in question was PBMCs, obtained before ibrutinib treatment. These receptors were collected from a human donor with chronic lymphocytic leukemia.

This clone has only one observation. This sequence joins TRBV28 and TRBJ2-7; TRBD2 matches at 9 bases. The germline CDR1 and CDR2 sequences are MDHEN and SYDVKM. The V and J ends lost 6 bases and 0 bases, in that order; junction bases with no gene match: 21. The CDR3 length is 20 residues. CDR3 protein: CASSQYIRLAELHSSYEQYF. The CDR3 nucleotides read TGTGCCAGCAGCCAATATATAAGACTAGCGGAACTTCATAGCTCCTACGAGCAGTACTTC.

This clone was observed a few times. CDR3: CASSSGLRYEQYF. The DNA for the CDR3 is TGTGCCAGCAGCTCGGGACTCAGATACGAGCAGTACTTC. This rearrangement joins TRBV7-9 to TRBJ2-7; D possibly corresponds to TRBD2 (6 bases). The CDR3 is 13 amino acids. V lost 4 bases to trimming and J lost 4 bases, with 11 bases between them. Per the germline V gene, CDR1 is SEHNR and CDR2 is FQNEAQ (reference sequence).

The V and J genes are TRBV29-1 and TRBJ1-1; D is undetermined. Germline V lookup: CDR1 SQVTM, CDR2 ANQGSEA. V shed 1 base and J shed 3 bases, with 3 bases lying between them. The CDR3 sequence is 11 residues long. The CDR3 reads CSVEGYTEAFF. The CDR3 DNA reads TGCAGCGTTGAAGGATACACTGAAGCTTTCTTT.

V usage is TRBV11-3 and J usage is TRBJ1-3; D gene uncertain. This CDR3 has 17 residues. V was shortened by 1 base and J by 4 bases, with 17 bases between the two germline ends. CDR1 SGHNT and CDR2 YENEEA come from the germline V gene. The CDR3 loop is CASSLVYHGAVGNTIYF. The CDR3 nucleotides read TGTGCCAGCAGCTTAGTTTATCATGGAGCTGTCGGAAACACCATATATTTT.

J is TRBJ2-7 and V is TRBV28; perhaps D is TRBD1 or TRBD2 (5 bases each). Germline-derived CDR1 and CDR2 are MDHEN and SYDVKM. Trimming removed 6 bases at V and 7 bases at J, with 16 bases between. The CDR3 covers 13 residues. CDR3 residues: CASSPPGTREQYF. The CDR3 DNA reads TGTGCCAGCAGCCCCCCCGGGACCCGAGAGCAGTACTTC.

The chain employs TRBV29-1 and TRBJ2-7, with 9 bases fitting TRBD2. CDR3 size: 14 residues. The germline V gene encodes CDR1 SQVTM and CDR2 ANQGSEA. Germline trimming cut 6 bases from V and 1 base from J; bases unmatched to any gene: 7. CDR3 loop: CSVAGGPISYEQYF. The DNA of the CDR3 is TGCAGCGTAGCGGGAGGTCCGATTTCCTACGAGCAGTACTTC.

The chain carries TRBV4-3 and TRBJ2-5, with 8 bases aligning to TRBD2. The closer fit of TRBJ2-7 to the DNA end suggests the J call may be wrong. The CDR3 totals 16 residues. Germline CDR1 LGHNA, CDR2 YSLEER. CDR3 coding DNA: TGCGCCAGCAGCCATTCTGCGAGCGGGAGTGTATACGAGCAGTACTTC. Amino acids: CASSHSASGSVYEQYF.

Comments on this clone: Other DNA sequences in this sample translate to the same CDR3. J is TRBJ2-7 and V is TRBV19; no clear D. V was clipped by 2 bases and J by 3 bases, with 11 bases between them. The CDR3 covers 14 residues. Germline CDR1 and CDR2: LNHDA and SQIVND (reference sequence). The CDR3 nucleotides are TGTGCCAGTAGTATACGTACTGGGAACTACGAGCAGTACTTC. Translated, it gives CASSIRTGNYEQYF.

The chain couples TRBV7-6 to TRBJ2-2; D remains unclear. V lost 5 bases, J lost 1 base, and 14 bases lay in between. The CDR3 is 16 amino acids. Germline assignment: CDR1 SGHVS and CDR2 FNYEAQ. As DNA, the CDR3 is TGTGCCAGCAGCCCCCGCATGGTTCTGAACACCGGGGAGCTGTTTTTT. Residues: CASSPRMVLNTGELFF.

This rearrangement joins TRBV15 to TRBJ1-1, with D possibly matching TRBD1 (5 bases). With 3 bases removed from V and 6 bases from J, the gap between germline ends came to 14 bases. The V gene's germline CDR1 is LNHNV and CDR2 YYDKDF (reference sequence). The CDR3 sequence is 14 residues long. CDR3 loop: CATSRERQISEAFF. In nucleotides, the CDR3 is TGTGCCACCAGCAGGGAAAGACAGATCTCTGAAGCTTTCTTT.

CDR3 coding DNA: TGTGCCAGCAGCTTGGCCCTGGACACGACGTGGGATACGCAGTATTTT. Protein: CASSLALDTTWDTQYF. The genes are TRBV5-6 and TRBJ2-3; TRBD1 is a possible D gene (5 bases). CDR1 is SGHDT and CDR2 is YYEEEE in the germline V gene. This CDR3 is 16 amino acids long. Trimming removed 0 bases from V and 6 bases from J, with 17 bases in between.

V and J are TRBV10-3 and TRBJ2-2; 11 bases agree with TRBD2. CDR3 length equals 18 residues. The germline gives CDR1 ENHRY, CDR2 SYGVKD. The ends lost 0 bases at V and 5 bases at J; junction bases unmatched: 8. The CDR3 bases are TGTGCCATCAGTGAGTCAGTAGCGGGAGGGCCAGGAACCGGGGAGCTGTTTTTT. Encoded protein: CAISESVAGGPGTGELFF.

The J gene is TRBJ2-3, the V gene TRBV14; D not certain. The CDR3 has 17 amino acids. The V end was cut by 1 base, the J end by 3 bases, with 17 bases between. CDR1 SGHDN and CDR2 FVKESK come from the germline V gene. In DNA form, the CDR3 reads TGTGCCAGCAGCCAAGTTTGGGCTAGAAAAGGAACAGATACGCAGTATTTT. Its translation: CASSQVWARKGTDTQYF. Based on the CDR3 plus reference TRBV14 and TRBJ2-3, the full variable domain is EAGVTQFPSHSVIEKGQTVTLRCDPISGHDNLYWYRRVMGKEIKFLLHFVKESKQDESGMPNNRFLAERTGGTYSTLKVQPAELEDSGVYFCASSQVWARKGTDTQYFGPGTRLTVL.

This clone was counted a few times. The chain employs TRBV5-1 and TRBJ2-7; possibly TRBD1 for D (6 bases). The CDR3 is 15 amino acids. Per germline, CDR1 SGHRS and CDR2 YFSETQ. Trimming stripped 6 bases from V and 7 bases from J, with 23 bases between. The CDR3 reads CASTLIQGPAFEQYF. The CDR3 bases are TGCGCCAGCACCCTAATACAGGGACCGGCCTTTGAGCAGTACTTC.

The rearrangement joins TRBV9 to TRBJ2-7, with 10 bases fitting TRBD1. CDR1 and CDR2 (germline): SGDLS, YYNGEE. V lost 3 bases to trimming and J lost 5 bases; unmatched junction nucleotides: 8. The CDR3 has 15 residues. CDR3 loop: CASSARGQGTDEQYF. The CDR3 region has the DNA TGTGCCAGCAGCGCGCGGGGACAGGGGACCGACGAGCAGTACTTC.

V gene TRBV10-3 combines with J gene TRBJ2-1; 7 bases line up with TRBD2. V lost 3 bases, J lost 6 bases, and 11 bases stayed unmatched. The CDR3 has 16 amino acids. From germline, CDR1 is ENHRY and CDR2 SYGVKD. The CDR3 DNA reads TGTGCCATCAGTGAAGAGCGGGGAACGATTAGCAATGAGCAGTTCTTC. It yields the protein CAISEERGTISNEQFF.

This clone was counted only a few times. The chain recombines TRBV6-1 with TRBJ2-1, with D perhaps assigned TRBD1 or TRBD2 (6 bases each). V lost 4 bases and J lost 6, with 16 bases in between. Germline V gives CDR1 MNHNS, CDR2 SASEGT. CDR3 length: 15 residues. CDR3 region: CASSGAEGVPNEQFF. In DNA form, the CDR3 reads TGTGCCAGCAGTGGAGCGGAGGGGGTTCCCAATGAGCAGTTCTTC.

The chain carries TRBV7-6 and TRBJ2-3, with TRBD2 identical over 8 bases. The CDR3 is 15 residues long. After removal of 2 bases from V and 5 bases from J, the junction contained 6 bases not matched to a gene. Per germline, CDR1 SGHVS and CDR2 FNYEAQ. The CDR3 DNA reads TGTGCCAGCAGCTTACTCGGGAGGGCCGGAGATACGCAGTATTTT. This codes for CASSLLGRAGDTQYF.

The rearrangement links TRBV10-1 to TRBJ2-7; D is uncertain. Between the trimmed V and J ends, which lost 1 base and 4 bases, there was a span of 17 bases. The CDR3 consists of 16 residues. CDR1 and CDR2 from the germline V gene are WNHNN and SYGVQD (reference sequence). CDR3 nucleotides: TGCGCCAGCAGTGAGTTGACTTTTGGTCCGGTTTACGAGCAGTACTTC. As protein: CASSELTFGPVYEQYF.

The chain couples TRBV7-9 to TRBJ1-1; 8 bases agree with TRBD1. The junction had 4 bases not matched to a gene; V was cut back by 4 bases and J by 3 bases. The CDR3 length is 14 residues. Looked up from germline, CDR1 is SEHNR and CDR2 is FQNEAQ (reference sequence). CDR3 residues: CASSSTGAYTEAFF. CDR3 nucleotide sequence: TGTGCCAGCAGCTCGACAGGGGCCTACACTGAAGCTTTCTTT. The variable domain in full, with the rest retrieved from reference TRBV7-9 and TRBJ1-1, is DTGVSQNPRHKITKRGQNVTFRCDPISEHNRLYWYRQTLGQGPEFLTYFQNEAQLEKSRLLSDRFSAERPKGSFSTLEIQRTEQGDSAMYLCASSSTGAYTEAFFGQGTRLTVV.

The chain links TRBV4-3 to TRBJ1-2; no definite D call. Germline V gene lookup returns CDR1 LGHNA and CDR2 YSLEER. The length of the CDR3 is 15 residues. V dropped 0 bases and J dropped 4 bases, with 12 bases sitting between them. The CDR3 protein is CASSQDVGPFYGYTF. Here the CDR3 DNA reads TGCGCCAGCAGCCAAGACGTCGGGCCCTTCTATGGCTACACCTTC.

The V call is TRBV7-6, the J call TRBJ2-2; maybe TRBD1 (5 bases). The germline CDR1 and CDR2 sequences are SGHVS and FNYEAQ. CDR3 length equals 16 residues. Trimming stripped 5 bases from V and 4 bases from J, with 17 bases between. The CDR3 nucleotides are TGTGCCAGCAGCCCCCAGCCAGGGATGGGCACCGGGGAGCTGTTTTTT. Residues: CASSPQPGMGTGELFF. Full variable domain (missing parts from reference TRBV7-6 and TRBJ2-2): GAGVSQSPRYKVTKRGQDVALRCDPISGHVSLYWYRQALGQGPEFLTYFNYEAQQDKSGLPNDRFSAERPEGSISTLTIQRTEQRDSAMYRCASSPQPGMGTGELFFGEGSRLTVL.

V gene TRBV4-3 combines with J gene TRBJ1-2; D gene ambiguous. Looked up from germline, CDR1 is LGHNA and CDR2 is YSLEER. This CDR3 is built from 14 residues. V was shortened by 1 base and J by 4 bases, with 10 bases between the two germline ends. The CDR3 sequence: CASSQVTGSYGYTF. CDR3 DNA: TGCGCCAGCAGCCAAGTAACGGGCTCCTATGGCTACACCTTC.